The present TCR beta chain was sequenced within a study of cytomegalovirus exposure and HLA in healthy donors. Findings and caveats of the study: Donors were assumed by presence/absence analyses to have roughly uniform sequencing depth. Highly shared variants forming one cluster were likely a sequencing artifact.

About this clone itself: The target antigen is unknown.

The PCR employed 60 Vbeta primers together with 13 Jbeta primers. Clones were read by immunoSEQ multiplex PCR, and TCRdb kept only the in-frame ones, dropping some. The table has about 160,000 clones, 75% to 85% seen once. The sequence was obtained from a man aged 30-40 years in good health and CMV-seronegative. The specimen sequenced was PBMCs.

The CDR3 DNA sequence: TGTGCCAGCAGTTTCCCAGGGGTGAACACTGAAGCTTTCTTT. Translation gives CASSFPGVNTEAFF. The chain recombines TRBV28 with TRBJ1-1, with D perhaps matching TRBD1 (6 bases). The CDR3 runs 14 residues. The V and J ends lost 3 bases and 0 bases respectively, with 8 bases between them. Germline values: CDR1 MDHEN, CDR2 SYDVKM.